This T cell receptor (beta chain) was sequenced during a study of blood T cell repertoires in COVID-19. Germline trimming cut 5 bases from V and 3 bases from J; bases unmatched to any gene: 8. Germline CDR1 and CDR2: LNHDA and SQIVND (reference sequence). CDR3 length: 16 residues. In the original processing: For nucleated cells, counts were estimated from reference gene primer amplification. Using immunoSEQ multiplex PCR, the repertoire was profiled, and TCRdb retains in-frame clones only, with some absent. V and J calls and clone size are as listed in that table; D and trimming were resolved from the DNA. The sample contains 10,000 to 15,000 clones, roughly 80% of which appear only once.

The sample taken for sequencing was peripheral blood. This chain uses TRBV19 with TRBJ2-3, with 10 bases fitting TRBD2. The clonotype originates from a human donor in a cohort sampled during active COVID-19. CDR3 residues: CASSPKLAGITDTQYF. CDR3 bases: TGTGCCAGTAGTCCAAAACTAGCGGGGATAACAGATACGCAGTATTTT.